These 23 T cell receptor beta chains share one sample of origin, sequenced in a study of technical replicates of blood from a few donors. This table comes from immunoSEQ multiplex PCR, and its TCRdb copy is limited to in-frame clones, with some not included. Among nearly 80,000 clones listed, 96% were seen once. The sample taken for sequencing was T cells isolated from PBMCs. Receptor source: a human donor in good health.

The gene calls are TRBV7-2 and TRBJ2-7; 11 bases map to TRBD2. CDR1 SGHTA and CDR2 FQGNSA come from the germline V gene. The CDR3 spans 13 residues. With V trimmed by 6 bases and J by 6 bases, 4 bases remained unmatched. Written as DNA, the CDR3 is TGTGCCAGCAGTGACACTAGCGGGAGCGAGCAGTACTTC. Encoded protein: CASSDTSGSEQYF. The full variable domain, in which reference TRBV7-2 and TRBJ2-7 provide the parts outside the CDR3, is GAGVSQSPSNKVTEKGKDVELRCDPISGHTALYWYRQSLGQGLEFLIYFQGNSAPDKSGLPSDRFSAERTGGSVSTLTIQRTQQEDSAVYLCASSDTSGSEQYFGPGTRLTVT.

This clone has only one observation. The CDR3 reads CASSPISGDGYTF. CDR3 sequence (DNA): TGTGCCAGCAGCCCCATCAGCGGAGATGGCTACACCTTC. The chain carries TRBV7-9 and TRBJ1-2; D is uncertain. The V gene lost 5 bases and the J gene lost 6 bases, with 13 bases spanning the gap. The CDR3 covers 13 residues. CDR1 is SEHNR, CDR2 FQNEAQ, per germline (reference sequence).

The V call is TRBV19, the J call TRBJ1-5; TRBD1 matches at 9 bases. CDR3 length equals 14 residues. Trimming took 7 bases from V and 4 from J; bases not matched to a gene: 5. Germline CDR1 and CDR2: LNHDA and SQIVND (reference sequence). In DNA form, the CDR3 reads TGTGCCAGTACCTCGGGACAGGGAAATCAGCCCCAGCATTTT. Translation: CASTSGQGNQPQHF.

The chain is built from TRBV10-3 and TRBJ2-7, with TRBD1 matching 7 bases. V trimming: 3 bases; J trimming: 6 bases; junction bases outside the gene matches: 8. Germline loops: CDR1 ENHRY, CDR2 SYGVKD. This CDR3 has 14 amino acids. CDR3 DNA sequence: TGTGCCATCAGTGACCCCCGGACAGGACGCGAGCAGTACTTC. Amino acid sequence: CAISDPRTGREQYF.

The rearrangement links TRBV7-2 to TRBJ2-2; 7 bases align to TRBD2. The length of the CDR3 is 15 residues. Germline CDR1 reads SGHTA; CDR2 reads FQGNSA. V shed 1 base and J 5 bases; nucleotides not matched to a gene: 4. The CDR3 here is CASSLGAGETGELFF. The DNA of the CDR3 is TGTGCCAGCAGCTTAGGTGCGGGAGAAACCGGGGAGCTGTTTTTT. The variable domain in full, completed from reference TRBV7-2 and TRBJ2-2, reads GAGVSQSPSNKVTEKGKDVELRCDPISGHTALYWYRQSLGQGLEFLIYFQGNSAPDKSGLPSDRFSAERTGGSVSTLTIQRTQQEDSAVYLCASSLGAGETGELFFGEGSRLTVL.

The gene calls are TRBV7-9 and TRBJ1-2, with D maybe TRBD1 (5 bases). The length of the CDR3 is 16 residues. V lost 5 bases and J 4 bases, leaving 20 bases between the germline ends. CDR1 is SEHNR and CDR2 is FQNEAQ in the germline V gene (reference sequence). The CDR3 nucleotides are TGTGCCAGCAGCCAAGCCCTAGGGGCAGTAGTCTATGGCTACACCTTC. Amino acid sequence: CASSQALGAVVYGYTF.

The V and J genes are TRBV9 and TRBJ2-5, with 8 bases identical to TRBD2. The CDR3 is made up of 17 amino acids. Trimming removed 3 bases from V and 5 bases from J; junction bases left unmatched: 15. Germline loops: CDR1 SGDLS, CDR2 YYNGEE. The CDR3 bases are TGTGCCAGCAGCGCGCAGATTAGCGGGATGGTCCGGGAGACCCAGTACTTC. Translation gives CASSAQISGMVRETQYF.

This clone was counted a single time. The rearrangement uses TRBV25-1 and TRBJ2-1; tentative D call: TRBD1 (5 bases). Germline V CDR1 and CDR2: MGHDK, SYGVNS. Trimming left V 5 bases short and J 12 bases short, with 14 bases between. This CDR3 region has 12 residues. The CDR3 sequence is CASSYLGDSQFF. The CDR3 DNA follows: TGTGCCAGCAGTTACCTAGGGGATTCGCAGTTCTTC.

The rearrangement joins TRBV6-4 to TRBJ2-1, with 10 bases aligning to TRBD2. V trimming: 3 bases; J trimming: 4 bases; junction bases outside the gene matches: 3. This CDR3 has 15 residues. Germline CDR1 is MRHNA and CDR2 is SNTAGT. The CDR3 region has the DNA TGTGCCAGCAGTGAGACTAGCGGGTCATACAATGAGCAGTTCTTC. Its protein is CASSETSGSYNEQFF.

V is TRBV7-2 and J is TRBJ1-1; 10 bases match TRBD1. There are 16 residues in the CDR3. Trimming removed 5 bases from V and 7 bases from J; junction bases left unmatched: 13. Germline-derived CDR1 and CDR2 are SGHTA and FQGNSA. DNA of the CDR3: TGTGCCAGCAGCCAGAGGCCGGGACAGGGGTTGAGTGAAGCTTTCTTT. This sequence encodes CASSQRPGQGLSEAFF.

This chain joins TRBV7-2 and TRBJ2-5; D gene unclear. The CDR3 consists of 15 residues. V was cut by 1 base and J by 5 bases, with 14 bases left in between. The germline V gene has CDR1 SGHTA and CDR2 FQGNSA. The CDR3 reads CASSLGSWYEETQYF. The CDR3 DNA sequence: TGTGCCAGCAGCTTAGGCTCGTGGTACGAGGAGACCCAGTACTTC.

The rearrangement uses TRBV19 and TRBJ1-1; weak D call: TRBD1 (6 bases). The CDR3 is made up of 16 amino acids. Trimming removed 10 bases at V and 1 base at J, with 22 bases between. Germline lookup yields CDR1 LNHDA and CDR2 SQIVND (reference sequence). The CDR3 coding sequence is TGTGCCATTTCCACCCCCCAGGGGAACAGGAACACTGAAGCTTTCTTT. Residues: CAISTPQGNRNTEAFF.

The chain combines TRBV4-2 with TRBJ2-3; D is unresolved. Germline V lookup: CDR1 LGHNA, CDR2 YNFKEQ. Trimming removed 6 bases from V and 0 bases from J, with 10 bases in between. The CDR3 sequence is 14 residues long. The CDR3 DNA reads as TGTGCCAGCAGAGGCAGGATAAGCACAGATACGCAGTATTTT. Protein: CASRGRISTDTQYF.

This clone was recorded only once. V usage is TRBV4-1 and J usage is TRBJ2-7, with D hard to call. Germline assignment: CDR1 MGHRA and CDR2 YSYEKL. The CDR3 has 13 amino acids. Deletions cut 4 bases from V and 3 bases from J, with 10 bases between. Written as DNA, the CDR3 is TGCGCCAGCAGCCTCGAACAGAACTACGAGCAGTACTTC. Amino acid sequence: CASSLEQNYEQYF.

The chain has TRBV19 and TRBJ1-1; D is uncertain. V was shortened by 6 bases and J by 3 bases, with 20 bases between the two germline ends. This CDR3 comprises 16 residues. Germline loops: CDR1 LNHDA, CDR2 SQIVND (reference sequence). The CDR3 region is CASRPPILWGDTEAFF. CDR3 coding DNA: TGTGCCAGTAGACCACCTATACTCTGGGGAGACACTGAAGCTTTCTTT. Drawing the rest from reference TRBV19 and TRBJ1-1, the complete variable domain is DGGITQSPKYLFRKEGQNVTLSCEQNLNHDAMYWYRQDPGQGLRLIYYSQIVNDFQKGDIAEGYSVSREKKESFPLTVTSAQKNPTAFYLCASRPPILWGDTEAFFGQGTRLTVV.

The chain joins TRBV19 to TRBJ2-3; 14 positions agree with TRBD2. Germline V gene sequence: CDR1 LNHDA, CDR2 SQIVND (reference sequence). After removal of 4 bases from V and 6 bases from J, the junction contained 6 bases not matched to a gene. The CDR3 sequence is 16 residues long. CDR3 nucleotides: TGTGCCAGTAGTACCGCGGGACTAGCGGGAGTGGATACGCAGTATTTT. Amino acids: CASSTAGLAGVDTQYF.

V usage is TRBV14 and J usage is TRBJ2-1; TRBD2 agrees at 8 bases. In germline, CDR1 is SGHDN, CDR2 FVKESK. The CDR3 loop spans 15 amino acids. The V and J ends lost 1 base and 7 bases, in that order; junction bases with no gene match: 6. CDR3 amino acids: CASSQAGTRRNEQFF. The DNA for the CDR3 is TGTGCCAGCAGCCAAGCCGGGACTAGACGTAATGAGCAGTTCTTC.

V is TRBV9 and J is TRBJ2-7; 7 bases fit TRBD1. The CDR3 is 16 residues long. J was trimmed by 3 bases and V by 1 base; bases with no gene match: 10. Germline V gives CDR1 SGDLS, CDR2 YYNGEE. As DNA, the CDR3 is TGTGCCAGCAGCGTAAGCACAGGGGCCCAAGTCTACGAGCAGTACTTC. It encodes CASSVSTGAQVYEQYF.

The J gene is TRBJ1-1, the V gene TRBV9; D possibly corresponds to TRBD1 (6 bases). CDR1 and CDR2 from the germline V gene are SGDLS and YYNGEE. There are 14 residues in the CDR3. The V gene lost 2 bases and the J gene lost 6 bases, with 14 bases spanning the gap. In DNA form, the CDR3 reads TGTGCCAGCAGCGTCCATGACAGGAGCTCTGAAGCTTTCTTT. This sequence encodes CASSVHDRSSEAFF.

V is TRBV12-5 and J is TRBJ1-5; a possible D gene is TRBD1 (6 bases). The CDR3 consists of 14 residues. Germline assignment: CDR1 LGHNT and CDR2 FRNRAP. V gave up 7 bases and J gave up 7 bases, with 17 bases separating them. CDR3 in amino acids: CASAIRGINQPQHF. In DNA form, the CDR3 reads TGTGCTAGTGCTATCAGGGGAATAAACCAGCCCCAGCATTTT.

The sample holds one count of this clone. V gene TRBV30 combines with J gene TRBJ1-1; possible D gene TRBD1, 5 bases. Trimming shortened V by 3 bases and J by 0 bases, and 11 bases separated the two germline ends. Germline V lookup: CDR1 GTSNPN, CDR2 SVGIG (reference sequence). CDR3 length equals 14 residues. CDR3 sequence (DNA): TGTGCCTGGAGGGGGGGAACAATGAACACTGAAGCTTTCTTT. Protein: CAWRGGTMNTEAFF.

V and J are TRBV29-1 and TRBJ2-2; 9 bases are a match to TRBD1. The CDR3 consists of 14 residues. The germline V gene encodes CDR1 SQVTM and CDR2 ANQGSEA. V gave up 6 bases and J gave up 8 bases; unmatched junction bases: 10. Here the CDR3 DNA reads TGCAGCGTAGTAGGAGGACAGGGGCCGGGGGAGCTGTTTTTT. Protein product: CSVVGGQGPGELFF.

The rearrangement joins TRBV2 to TRBJ2-2; 9 bases match TRBD1. The CDR3 extends over 14 amino acids. The V gene's germline CDR1 is SNHLY and CDR2 FYNNEI. Losses at the gene ends were 6 bases for V and 3 bases for J; bases not matched to a gene: 2. The DNA of the CDR3 is TGTGCCAGCAGGGGACAGGGCGACACCGGGGAGCTGTTTTTT. Translating gives CASRGQGDTGELFF.